This T cell receptor (beta chain) was recorded in a study of blood T cell repertoires in COVID-19. Study information: Samples came from the United States, Italy and Spain, spanning acute and convalescent COVID-19. The analysed material was cDNA or gDNA that came from T cells, B-cell-depleted T cells, or PBMCs.

In germline, CDR1 is SNHLY, CDR2 FYNNEI. The CDR3 sequence is 14 residues long. A word on this clone: Its ends do not fully match the called genes, so a read error is possible.

How the authors handled the data: Reference gene primer amplification gave estimated nucleated cell counts. Using immunoSEQ multiplex PCR, the repertoire was profiled, and TCRdb retains in-frame clones only, with some absent. That table gives V, J and clone size, and the DNA gave D and trimming. The sample holds about 56,000 clones, less than 90% seen once. J is TRBJ2-7 and V is TRBV2; TRBD2 agrees at 7 bases. The clonotype was recovered from a woman aged 80 or older with acute or convalescent COVID-19. The sample taken for sequencing was peripheral blood. This CDR3 is CASSVPPGASGLLF. CDR3 in DNA: TGTGCCAGCAGTGTCCCCCCTGGGGCTAGCGGACTACTTTTC.